This entry lists 4 T cell receptor beta chains sequenced from one sample in a study of blood T cell repertoires in COVID-19. Using immunoSEQ multiplex PCR, the repertoire was profiled, and TCRdb retains in-frame clones only, with some absent. Among about 120,000 clones listed, around nine tenths were seen once. Sequences were obtained from peripheral blood. The receptors derive from a woman in her seventies with COVID-19, enrolled during active disease.

The gene calls are TRBV20-1 and TRBJ1-2; the match to TRBD1 covers 9 bases. The V gene end was trimmed by 3 bases and the J gene end by 6 bases; junction bases not matched to a gene: 5. The CDR3 consists of 13 residues. Germline V gives CDR1 DFQATT, CDR2 SNEGSKA (reference sequence). CDR3 sequence (DNA): TGCAGTGCTAGTGGGACAGGGAGGGATGGCTACACCTTC. Protein: CSASGTGRDGYTF.

V is TRBV28 and J is TRBJ1-5; no reliable D call. Trimming removed 6 bases from V and 0 bases from J, with 3 bases in between. The germline V gene encodes CDR1 MDHEN and CDR2 SYDVKM. The CDR3 is 12 residues long. CDR3 sequence (DNA): TGTGCCAGCAGCCGTAGCAATCAGCCCCAGCATTTT. Protein sequence: CASSRSNQPQHF.

The chain recombines TRBV7-2 with TRBJ2-3; TRBD1 aligns across 8 bases. The V gene's germline CDR1 is SGHTA and CDR2 FQGNSA. V shed 5 bases and J 4 bases; nucleotides not matched to a gene: 8. CDR3 length equals 15 residues. CDR3 in DNA: TGTGCCAGCAGCCCAGACAGGGGACGGCCAGATACGCAGTATTTT. Its protein product is CASSPDRGRPDTQYF. The full variable domain, with the rest looked up from reference TRBV7-2 and TRBJ2-3, is GAGVSQSPSNKVTEKGKDVELRCDPISGHTALYWYRQSLGQGLEFLIYFQGNSAPDKSGLPSDRFSAERTGGSVSTLTIQRTQQEDSAVYLCASSPDRGRPDTQYFGPGTRLTVL.

The rearrangement links TRBV29-1 to TRBJ2-7; 8 nucleotides agree with TRBD2. The CDR3 covers 12 residues. Germline V CDR1 and CDR2: SQVTM, ANQGSEA. J lost 6 bases, V lost 4 bases, and 5 bases had no gene match. CDR3 in DNA: TGCAGCGTTGCGGGGGGGGAGCGCGAGCAGTACTTC. Translating gives CSVAGGEREQYF.